One sample yielded the 19 T cell receptor beta chains listed below, sequenced in a study of T-cell reconstitution after alpha-beta-depleted transplantation in children. Unique molecular identifiers were incorporated during preparation of the TCRbeta library. From the PCR reads, TCRdb called clonotypes with MiXCR, one entry per CDR3 protein. This sample has 600,000 to 700,000 distinct CDR3 sequences; 16% occur once, and the top ten carry 0.9% to 1.2%. The sequences come from PBMCs from the stem cell graft donor, collected from the stem cell graft. These receptors were taken from a human donor who donated a stem cell graft to a child with acute myeloid leukemia.

On this clonotype itself: Germline and junction disagree at one end, which may indicate a read error. The chain combines TRBV7-2 with TRBJ2-3, with 8 bases that match TRBD2. Per the germline V gene, CDR1 is SGHTA and CDR2 is FQGNSA. This CDR3 is built from 15 residues. The chain's CDR3 is CASSPGGRGTDRQYF. DNA for the CDR3: TGTGCCAGCAGTCCGGGGGGGCGCGGCACAGATAGGCAGTATTTT. The full variable domain, in which reference TRBV7-2 and TRBJ2-3 provide the parts outside the CDR3, is GAGVSQSPSNKVTEKGKDVELRCDPISGHTALYWYRQSLGQGLEFLIYFQGNSAPDKSGLPSDRFSAERTGGSVSTLTIQRTQQEDSAVYLCASSPGGRGTDRQYFGPGTRLTVL.

This clonotype has at least ten counts. The genes are TRBV20-1 and TRBJ2-2; 11 bases align to TRBD1. With 5 bases clipped from V and 6 bases from J, the junction kept 5 bases outside the gene matches. The length of the CDR3 is 14 residues. Germline CDR1 and CDR2: DFQATT and SNEGSKA (reference sequence). CDR3 sequence: CSAWTGGKAGELFF. The CDR3 region has the DNA TGCAGTGCTTGGACAGGGGGCAAGGCCGGGGAGCTGTTTTTT.

The chain combines TRBV7-8 with TRBJ2-2; 9 nucleotides agree with TRBD1. Per germline, CDR1 SGHVS and CDR2 FQNEAQ. Losses at the gene ends were 8 bases for V and 5 bases for J; bases not matched to a gene: 9. The CDR3 is 15 amino acids. CDR3 sequence (DNA): TGTGCCAGCCGGCCGGGACAGGGATTTACCGGGGAGCTGTTTTTT. Its protein product is CASRPGQGFTGELFF.

This clonotype was seen more than once but under ten times. The rearrangement uses TRBV20-1 and TRBJ1-5; the match to TRBD1 covers 11 bases. Trimming took 3 bases from V and 4 from J; bases not matched to a gene: 2. The V gene's germline CDR1 is DFQATT and CDR2 SNEGSKA (reference sequence). The CDR3 is made up of 14 amino acids. Here the CDR3 reads CSASGQGANQPQHF. The DNA for the CDR3 is TGCAGTGCTAGCGGACAGGGGGCGAATCAGCCCCAGCATTTT.

This clonotype was seen a few times. V is TRBV5-5 and J is TRBJ1-2, with TRBD1 identical over 8 bases. V was pared by 4 bases and J by 4 bases, with 6 bases of the junction left unmatched. Looked up from germline, CDR1 is SGHKS and CDR2 is YYEKEE (reference sequence). The CDR3 sequence is 14 residues long. The chain's CDR3 is CASSLDRDLYGYTF. CDR3 nucleotides: TGTGCCAGCAGCCTGGACAGGGACCTCTATGGCTACACCTTC.

There are a few counts of this clonotype. This chain links TRBV13 with TRBJ2-1; TRBD1 agrees at 7 bases. Germline CDR1 reads PRHDT; CDR2 reads FYEKMQ (reference sequence). The ends lost 4 bases at V and 6 bases at J; junction bases unmatched: 3. This CDR3 contains 13 residues. CDR3 amino acids: CASSYRGGNEQFF. The CDR3 DNA is TGTGCCAGCAGCTACAGGGGCGGCAATGAGCAGTTCTTC.

V and J are TRBV11-1 and TRBJ2-1; D is possibly TRBD2 (7 bases). This CDR3 is 19 amino acids long. Germline values: CDR1 SGHAT, CDR2 FQDESV (reference sequence). Trimming shortened V by 0 bases and J by 6 bases, and 24 bases separated the two germline ends. The DNA for the CDR3 is TGTGCCAGCAGCTTAGCGGGGGTAAACAGGGAGGGTAACATCAATGAGCAGTTCTTC. This codes for CASSLAGVNREGNINEQFF.

CDR3 in amino acids: CAISEAGGEQGETQYF. DNA for the CDR3: TGTGCCATCAGTGAAGCCGGAGGGGAACAGGGGGAGACCCAGTACTTC. V usage is TRBV10-3 and J usage is TRBJ2-5; tentative D call: TRBD1 (7 bases). The V and J ends lost 3 bases and 5 bases respectively, with 19 bases between them. Germline lookup yields CDR1 ENHRY and CDR2 SYGVKD. CDR3 length equals 16 residues.

This clonotype was counted a few times. The chain couples TRBV28 to TRBJ2-7; D remains ambiguous. The CDR3 covers 12 residues. V lost 5 bases and J 2 bases, leaving 7 bases between the germline ends. Germline V gives CDR1 MDHEN, CDR2 SYDVKM. The CDR3: CASSPDPYEQYV. As DNA, the CDR3 is TGTGCCAGCAGTCCGGATCCCTACGAGCAGTACGTC.

This clonotype was counted at least ten times. The chain is built from TRBV12-3 or TRBV12-4 and TRBJ2-1; TRBD2 agrees at 7 bases. This CDR3 is built from 13 residues. V lost 6 bases to trimming and J lost 6 bases; unmatched junction nucleotides: 5. CDR3: CASSLGGGNEQFF. DNA of the CDR3: TGTGCCAGCAGCCTAGGCGGGGGCAATGAGCAGTTCTTC.

V is TRBV7-2 and J is TRBJ2-7; 9 nucleotides align to TRBD1. Trimming cost V 2 bases and J 2 bases; bases outside gene matches: 4. Germline values: CDR1 SGHTA, CDR2 FQGNSA. CDR3 length: 15 residues. The CDR3 sequence is CASSLQTGGTYEQYF. In nucleotides, the CDR3 is TGTGCCAGCAGCTTACAAACAGGGGGCACCTACGAGCAGTACTTC. The whole variable domain, remainder taken from reference TRBV7-2 and TRBJ2-7, is GAGVSQSPSNKVTEKGKDVELRCDPISGHTALYWYRQSLGQGLEFLIYFQGNSAPDKSGLPSDRFSAERTGGSVSTLTIQRTQQEDSAVYLCASSLQTGGTYEQYFGPGTRLTVT.

This clonotype has at least ten counts. The chain is built from TRBV20-1 and TRBJ1-5; TRBD1 is a possible D gene (6 bases). The CDR3 spans 14 residues. CDR1 and CDR2 (germline): DFQATT, SNEGSKA (reference sequence). Trimming took off 4 bases at V and 5 bases at J, with 15 bases between the two ends. In DNA form, the CDR3 reads TGCAGTGCTAACTCCAGGGGAAGGGATCAGCCCCAGCATTTT. Translated, it gives CSANSRGRDQPQHF.

This clonotype was detected many times. The CDR3 here is CASSPGGRTDTQYF. The CDR3 DNA is TGTGCCAGCAGCCCGGGGGGACGCACAGATACGCAGTATTTT. V usage is TRBV28 and J usage is TRBJ2-3; 7 bases are a match to TRBD2. The V segment lost 6 bases and the J segment 1 base; nucleotides outside the gene matches: 4. Per germline, CDR1 MDHEN and CDR2 SYDVKM. CDR3 length: 14 amino acids.

V gene TRBV11-1 combines with J gene TRBJ2-5; 7 bases align to TRBD1. After removal of 5 bases from V and 2 bases from J, the junction contained 5 bases not matched to a gene. Per germline, CDR1 SGHAT and CDR2 FQDESV (reference sequence). The CDR3 contains 14 residues. CDR3 residues: CASSAGQAQETQYF. CDR3 DNA sequence: TGTGCCAGCAGCGCCGGACAGGCTCAAGAGACCCAGTACTTC.

V usage is TRBV7-2 and J usage is TRBJ1-2; TRBD1 might be the D (6 bases). The CDR3 has 13 residues. The V gene's germline CDR1 is SGHTA and CDR2 FQGNSA. The V end was cut by 5 bases, the J end by 7 bases, with 14 bases between. The CDR3 loop is CASSPGHSSGYTF. Here the CDR3 DNA reads TGTGCCAGCAGCCCGGGACATTCTTCTGGCTACACCTTC.

At least ten counts were recorded for this clonotype. The chain uses TRBV7-2 and TRBJ1-6; D not certain. The V gene's germline CDR1 is SGHTA and CDR2 FQGNSA. With 1 base removed from V and 3 bases from J, the gap between germline ends came to 7 bases. The length of the CDR3 is 15 residues. The CDR3 is CASSLVRDYNSPLHF. DNA for the CDR3: TGTGCCAGCAGCTTAGTCCGAGACTATAATTCACCCCTCCACTTT.

This chain connects TRBV25-1 to TRBJ2-1; D is possibly TRBD1 (5 bases). Germline CDR1 MGHDK, CDR2 SYGVNS. Trimming pared 4 bases from V and 9 bases from J, leaving 22 bases between. The CDR3 contains 16 residues. The CDR3 loop reads CASSGPRAREVFEQFF. Written as DNA, the CDR3 is TGTGCCAGCAGTGGCCCGCGCGCCAGGGAAGTATTTGAGCAGTTCTTC.

This clonotype has only a few counts. This chain connects TRBV24-1 to TRBJ2-1, with 7 bases aligning to TRBD2. The CDR3 runs 14 residues. After removal of 3 bases from V and 7 bases from J, the junction contained 5 bases not matched to a gene. The V gene's germline CDR1 is KGHDR and CDR2 SFDVKD. CDR3 nucleotide sequence: TGTGCCACCAGTGATGGGGGGGGTGCGAATGAGCAGTTCTTC. Translating it yields CATSDGGGANEQFF.

The chain is built from TRBV20-1 and TRBJ1-2; 12 bases are a match to TRBD1. J lost 4 bases, V lost 1 base, and 7 bases had no gene match. The CDR3 contains 16 residues. Germline V gene sequence: CDR1 DFQATT, CDR2 SNEGSKA (reference sequence). In nucleotides, the CDR3 is TGCAGTGCTAGAGGACCGGGACAGGGGGCAGGCTATGGCTACACCTTC. It translates to CSARGPGQGAGYGYTF.